A single sample gave rise to the 20 T cell receptor beta chains below, sequenced in a study of cytomegalovirus exposure and HLA in healthy donors. 13 Jbeta primers and 60 Vbeta primers were used for the PCR. Here immunoSEQ multiplex PCR was the method, and the copy in TCRdb shows in-frame clones only, minus some. The sample gives approximately 290,000 clones, around 80% of which show up once; less than 0.4% is in the top ten. Sequencing input: PBMCs. These receptors were collected from a girl aged 2-9 years in good health and CMV-seronegative.

CDR3 residues: CASSIATGTYYEQYF. In nucleotides, the CDR3 is TGTGCCAGTAGTATAGCAACAGGCACCTATTACGAGCAGTACTTC. The rearrangement joins TRBV19 to TRBJ2-7; TRBD1 might be the D (5 bases). This CDR3 spans 15 amino acids. Looked up from germline, CDR1 is LNHDA and CDR2 is SQIVND (reference sequence). Between the trimmed V and J ends, which lost 1 base and 4 bases, there was a span of 14 bases. Full variable domain (rest looked up from reference TRBV19 and TRBJ2-7): DGGITQSPKYLFRKEGQNVTLSCEQNLNHDAMYWYRQDPGQGLRLIYYSQIVNDFQKGDIAEGYSVSREKKESFPLTVTSAQKNPTAFYLCASSIATGTYYEQYFGPGTRLTVT.

This rearrangement joins TRBV6-5 to TRBJ2-7, with 10 bases that match TRBD2. Germline V gene sequence: CDR1 MNHEY, CDR2 SVGAGI. With 0 bases clipped from V and 3 bases from J, the junction kept 2 bases outside the gene matches. This CDR3 is 15 amino acids long. The CDR3 coding sequence is TGTGCCAGCAGTTACTCCGTAGCGGGGGGCTACGAGCAGTACTTC. It yields the protein CASSYSVAGGYEQYF.

The chain recombines TRBV6-5 with TRBJ2-2; possible D gene TRBD1, 7 bases. Trimming pared 4 bases from V and 4 bases from J, leaving 16 bases between. Germline CDR1 reads MNHEY; CDR2 reads SVGAGI. This CDR3 comprises 16 residues. The CDR3 loop reads CASSFPYRGGTGELFF. DNA for the CDR3: TGTGCCAGCAGTTTCCCCTACAGGGGAGGCACCGGGGAGCTGTTTTTT.

The V call is TRBV9, the J call TRBJ2-5; no clear D. The V gene's germline CDR1 is SGDLS and CDR2 YYNGEE. V was cut by 0 bases and J by 2 bases, with 11 bases left in between. This CDR3 comprises 15 residues. This CDR3 reads CASSVGALTQETQYF. In nucleotides, the CDR3 is TGTGCCAGCAGCGTAGGGGCCCTCACGCAAGAGACCCAGTACTTC.

The chain combines TRBV2 with TRBJ1-5; D unresolved. Germline V CDR1 and CDR2: SNHLY, FYNNEI. The CDR3 spans 12 residues. V was cut by 0 bases and J by 9 bases, with 6 bases left in between. The CDR3 nucleotides read TGTGCCAGCAGTGAAGCCGGCGGGCCCCAGCATTTT. Amino acid sequence: CASSEAGGPQHF.

The J gene is TRBJ1-2, the V gene TRBV6-1, with D perhaps matching TRBD1 (5 bases). V was clipped by 5 bases and J by 4 bases, with 17 bases between them. Germline V gives CDR1 MNHNS, CDR2 SASEGT. The CDR3 consists of 15 residues. CDR3 region: CASSPDGGALYGYTF. The CDR3 DNA sequence: TGTGCCAGCAGTCCGGACGGAGGGGCACTCTATGGCTACACCTTC.

The chain has TRBV11-2 and TRBJ1-4; TRBD1 is a possible D gene (6 bases). With 2 bases removed from V and 7 bases from J, the gap between germline ends came to 14 bases. Germline CDR1 SGHAT, CDR2 FQNNGV. The CDR3 consists of 15 residues. The CDR3 DNA sequence: TGTGCCAGCAGCTTACTGGGGGGGGCGCGTGAAAAACTGTTTTTT. Residues: CASSLLGGAREKLFF.

The rearrangement joins TRBV28 to TRBJ1-1; D gene uncertain. The CDR3 is 14 amino acids. V was trimmed by 3 bases and J by 1 base, leaving 9 bases between them. Germline CDR1 MDHEN, CDR2 SYDVKM. CDR3 in amino acids: CASSLNPGNTEAFF. For the CDR3, the DNA is TGTGCCAGCAGTTTGAATCCGGGGAACACTGAAGCTTTCTTT.

CDR3 loop: CASTTRGPGESF. CDR3 nucleotides: TGTGCCAGCACCACCCGAGGGCCAGGAGAGAGTTTT. The chain joins TRBV21-1 to TRBJ1-4. TRBV21-1 has pseudogene status. CDR3 length: 12 residues.

The chain combines TRBV14 with TRBJ2-7, with 9 positions matching TRBD2. Germline CDR1 SGHDN, CDR2 FVKESK. With V trimmed by 1 base and J by 4 bases, 5 bases remained unmatched. This CDR3 comprises 15 residues. The CDR3 sequence is CASSQGSSGNYEQYF. The CDR3 coding sequence is TGTGCCAGCAGCCAAGGATCTAGCGGGAATTACGAGCAGTACTTC.

V gene TRBV10-2 combines with J gene TRBJ1-2; D not certain. The germline V gene has CDR1 WSHSY and CDR2 SAAADI. The V and J ends lost 3 bases and 0 bases respectively, with 5 bases between them. The CDR3 totals 13 residues. The CDR3 nucleotides are TGCGCCAGCAGTGAACTCACTAACTATGGCTACACCTTC. This gives the protein CASSELTNYGYTF.

The gene calls are TRBV30 and TRBJ2-3; D may be TRBD2 (6 bases). The V and J ends lost 0 bases and 1 base respectively, with 11 bases between them. The CDR3 consists of 15 residues. Germline V lookup: CDR1 GTSNPN, CDR2 SVGIG (reference sequence). The CDR3 reads CAWSVHRGGTDTQYF. The CDR3 DNA reads TGTGCCTGGAGTGTACACCGCGGGGGCACAGATACGCAGTATTTT.

V gene TRBV5-6 combines with J gene TRBJ2-2, with 14 bases lining up with TRBD2. The CDR3 runs to 16 residues. Unmatched junction bases numbered 3, after V lost 2 bases and J lost 6 bases. Looked up from germline, CDR1 is SGHDT and CDR2 is YYEEEE. CDR3 in DNA: TGTGCCAGCAGCTTAGGACTAGCGGGAGGTCCCGGGGAGCTGTTTTTT. It encodes CASSLGLAGGPGELFF.

This clone was detected a few times. Other DNA variants within this sample encode the same CDR3. The rearrangement uses TRBV15 and TRBJ2-7; 12 bases map to TRBD2. The V gene's germline CDR1 is LNHNV and CDR2 YYDKDF (reference sequence). The CDR3 loop spans 16 amino acids. V lost 3 bases, J lost 2 bases, and 5 bases stayed unmatched. The CDR3: CATSREGLAGPYEQYF. In DNA, the CDR3 is TGTGCCACCAGCAGGGAGGGACTAGCGGGCCCCTACGAGCAGTACTTC.

The CDR3 coding sequence is TGTGCCAGCAGCCAAAACCCGCTCCGGGATAACTATGGCTACACCTTC. Protein sequence: CASSQNPLRDNYGYTF. The chain is built from TRBV7-3 and TRBJ1-2; D gene unclear. Germline assignment: CDR1 SGHTA and CDR2 FQGTGA. Between the trimmed V and J ends, which lost 5 bases and 1 base, there was a span of 17 bases. This CDR3 contains 16 residues.

V usage is TRBV9 and J usage is TRBJ2-7; no definite D call. CDR1 and CDR2 from the germline V gene are SGDLS and YYNGEE. The germline V and J ends were trimmed by 0 bases and 6 bases, with 13 bases remaining between them. This CDR3 has 14 amino acids. CDR3 region: CASSVAGSASEQYF. The DNA for the CDR3 is TGTGCCAGCAGCGTAGCTGGGTCAGCGAGCGAGCAGTACTTC.

The chain carries TRBV27 and TRBJ1-5; tentative D call: TRBD1 (5 bases). V shed 6 bases and J shed 6 bases, with 18 bases lying between them. The germline V gene has CDR1 MNHEY and CDR2 SMNVEV (reference sequence). This CDR3 is 15 amino acids long. In nucleotides, the CDR3 is TGTGCCAGCAGCGTCAGATGGGGGGGAGGTCAGCCCCAGCATTTT. This sequence encodes CASSVRWGGGQPQHF.

CDR3 in DNA: TGTGCCAGCAGCCAACAGGGAGCTGGAAACACCATATATTTT. It translates to CASSQQGAGNTIYF. This sequence joins TRBV7-2 and TRBJ1-3; D may be TRBD1 (6 bases). Germline V gives CDR1 SGHTA, CDR2 FQGNSA. CDR3 size: 14 residues. Trimming took off 5 bases at V and 2 bases at J, with 10 bases between the two ends.

The CDR3 coding sequence is TGTGCCAGTAGCGGGACTGCCTTGAACTACGAGCAGTACTTC. This encodes CASSGTALNYEQYF. The chain uses TRBV19 and TRBJ2-7; possibly TRBD2 for D (6 bases). Germline CDR1 LNHDA, CDR2 SQIVND (reference sequence). V was pared by 6 bases and J by 3 bases, with 15 bases between. This CDR3 contains 14 residues.

This clone has just a few counts. The V gene is TRBV7-9, the J gene TRBJ1-5, with 11 nucleotides matching TRBD1. The germline V gene encodes CDR1 SEHNR and CDR2 FQNEAQ (reference sequence). There are 15 residues in the CDR3. The V segment lost 5 bases and the J segment 6 bases; nucleotides outside the gene matches: 6. The CDR3 DNA reads TGTGCCAGCAGCCCTGGGGACAGGGGGTTTCAGCCCCAGCATTTT. Translated, it gives CASSPGDRGFQPQHF.